This T cell receptor beta chain was sequenced during a study of CD8 T cells in Susac syndrome. For this clonotype: Sequence at one end of the junction differs from germline and may be a read error.

The CDR3 is made up of 15 amino acids. Germline CDR1 and CDR2: SSHAT and FNYEAQ (reference sequence). In blood CD8+ and CD4+ T cells, TCR beta underwent sequencing. Control patients had untreated stable or active relapsing-remitting multiple sclerosis by revised McDonald criteria. While CD8+ and CD4+ T cells were isolated negatively, TEMRA cells were enriched by FACS. RNA totalling roughly 0.45 to 1 ug underwent reverse transcription with random hexamers. Amplification of TCR beta CDR3 by immunoSEQ multiplex PCR spanned 54 Vbeta and 13 Jbeta. TCRdb recomputed calls from the immunoSEQ multiplex PCR reads with MiXCR, one row per CDR3 protein. This table holds around 180,000 distinct CDR3 sequences, about 93% found once.

The receptor comes from a human donor with multiple sclerosis. The V call is TRBV7-7, the J call TRBJ2-3, with TRBD1 identical over 10 bases. Sequenced sample: CD4+ T cells from PBMCs. Here the CDR3 reads CASSPGTGVADTQYF. In DNA form, the CDR3 reads TGTGCTAGCAGCCCTGGGACAGGGGTTGCAGATACGCAGTATTTT.